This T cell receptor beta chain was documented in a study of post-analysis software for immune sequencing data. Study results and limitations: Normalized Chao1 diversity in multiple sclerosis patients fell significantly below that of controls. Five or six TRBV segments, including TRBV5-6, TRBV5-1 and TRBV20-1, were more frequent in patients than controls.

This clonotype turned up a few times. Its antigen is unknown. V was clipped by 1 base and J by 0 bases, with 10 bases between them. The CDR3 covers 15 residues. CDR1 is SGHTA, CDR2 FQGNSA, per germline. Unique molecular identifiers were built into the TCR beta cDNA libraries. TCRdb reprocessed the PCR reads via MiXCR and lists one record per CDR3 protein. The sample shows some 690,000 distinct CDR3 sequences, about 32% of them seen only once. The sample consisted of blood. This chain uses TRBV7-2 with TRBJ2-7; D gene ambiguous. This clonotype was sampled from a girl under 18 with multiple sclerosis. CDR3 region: CASSLGQVFSYEQYF. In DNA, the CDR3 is TGTGCCAGCAGCTTAGGGCAGGTTTTCTCCTACGAGCAGTACTTC.